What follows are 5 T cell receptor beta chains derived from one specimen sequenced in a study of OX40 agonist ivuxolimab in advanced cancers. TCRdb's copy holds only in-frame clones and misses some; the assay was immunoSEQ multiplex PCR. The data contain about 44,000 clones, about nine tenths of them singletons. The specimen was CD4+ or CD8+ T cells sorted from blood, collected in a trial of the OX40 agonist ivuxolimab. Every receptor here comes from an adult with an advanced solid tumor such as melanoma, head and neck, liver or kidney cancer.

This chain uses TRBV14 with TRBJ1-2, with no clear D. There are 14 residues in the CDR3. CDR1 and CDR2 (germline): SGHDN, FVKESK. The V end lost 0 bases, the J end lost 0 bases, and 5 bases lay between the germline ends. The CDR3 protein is CASSQDVANYGYTF. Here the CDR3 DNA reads TGTGCCAGCAGCCAAGATGTGGCTAACTATGGCTACACCTTC.

The CDR3 DNA reads as TGTGCCAGCAGTTTAAATCTCGGCAGGGGTGTTCAAGAGACCCAGTACTTC. It is translated as CASSLNLGRGVQETQYF. The chain employs TRBV27 and TRBJ2-5, with D perhaps matching TRBD1 (6 bases). Trimming left V 2 bases short and J 2 bases short, with 18 bases between. The CDR3 extends over 17 amino acids. The germline CDR1 and CDR2 sequences are MNHEY and SMNVEV (reference sequence).

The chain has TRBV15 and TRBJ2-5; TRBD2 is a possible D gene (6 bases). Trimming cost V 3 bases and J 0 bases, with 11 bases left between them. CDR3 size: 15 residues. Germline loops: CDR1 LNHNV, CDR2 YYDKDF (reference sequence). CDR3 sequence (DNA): TGTGCCACCAGCAGGGGACTGCAGGACCAAGAGACCCAGTACTTC. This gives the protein CATSRGLQDQETQYF.

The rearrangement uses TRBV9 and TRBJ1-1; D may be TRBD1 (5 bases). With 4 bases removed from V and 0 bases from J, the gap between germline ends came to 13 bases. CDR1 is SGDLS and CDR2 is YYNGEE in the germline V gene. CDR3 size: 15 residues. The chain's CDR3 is CASSTRDSLNTEAFF. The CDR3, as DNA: TGTGCCAGCAGCACTCGCGACAGCTTGAACACTGAAGCTTTCTTT.

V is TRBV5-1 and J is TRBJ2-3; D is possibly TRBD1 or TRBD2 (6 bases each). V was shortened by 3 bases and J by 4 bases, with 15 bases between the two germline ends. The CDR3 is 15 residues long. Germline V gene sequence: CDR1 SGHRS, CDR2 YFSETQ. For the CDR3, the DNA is TGCGCCAGCAGCTCCCAAGCGGAGGGGGCAGATACGCAGTATTTT. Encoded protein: CASSSQAEGADTQYF. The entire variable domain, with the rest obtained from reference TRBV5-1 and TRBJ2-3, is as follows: KAGVTQTPRYLIKTRGQQVTLSCSPISGHRSVSWYQQTPGQGLQFLFEYFSETQRNKGNFPGRFSGRQFSNSRSEMNVSTLELGDSALYLCASSSQAEGADTQYFGPGTRLTVL.